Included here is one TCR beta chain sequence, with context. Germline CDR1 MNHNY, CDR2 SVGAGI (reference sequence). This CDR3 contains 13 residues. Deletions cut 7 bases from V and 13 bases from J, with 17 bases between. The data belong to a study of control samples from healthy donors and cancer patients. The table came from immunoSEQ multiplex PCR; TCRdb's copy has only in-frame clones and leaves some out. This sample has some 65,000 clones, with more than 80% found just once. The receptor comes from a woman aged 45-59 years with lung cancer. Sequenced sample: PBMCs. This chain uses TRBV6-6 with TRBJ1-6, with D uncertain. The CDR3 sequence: CASIIGSGGPLHF. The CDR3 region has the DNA TGTGCCAGCATCATTGGGTCCGGAGGGCCCCTCCACTTT.